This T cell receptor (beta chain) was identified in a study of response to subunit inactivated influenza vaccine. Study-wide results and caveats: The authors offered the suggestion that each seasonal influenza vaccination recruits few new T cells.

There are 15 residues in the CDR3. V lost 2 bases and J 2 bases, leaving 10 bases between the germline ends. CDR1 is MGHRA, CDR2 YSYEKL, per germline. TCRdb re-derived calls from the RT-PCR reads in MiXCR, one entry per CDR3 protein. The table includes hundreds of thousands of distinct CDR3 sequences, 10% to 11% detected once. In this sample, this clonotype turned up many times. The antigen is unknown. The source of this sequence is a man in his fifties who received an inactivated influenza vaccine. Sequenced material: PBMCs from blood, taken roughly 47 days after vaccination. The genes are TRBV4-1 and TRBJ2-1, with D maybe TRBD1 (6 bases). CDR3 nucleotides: TGCGCCAGCAGCCAATTACGGACAGCCTACAATGAGCAGTTCTTC. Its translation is CASSQLRTAYNEQFF.